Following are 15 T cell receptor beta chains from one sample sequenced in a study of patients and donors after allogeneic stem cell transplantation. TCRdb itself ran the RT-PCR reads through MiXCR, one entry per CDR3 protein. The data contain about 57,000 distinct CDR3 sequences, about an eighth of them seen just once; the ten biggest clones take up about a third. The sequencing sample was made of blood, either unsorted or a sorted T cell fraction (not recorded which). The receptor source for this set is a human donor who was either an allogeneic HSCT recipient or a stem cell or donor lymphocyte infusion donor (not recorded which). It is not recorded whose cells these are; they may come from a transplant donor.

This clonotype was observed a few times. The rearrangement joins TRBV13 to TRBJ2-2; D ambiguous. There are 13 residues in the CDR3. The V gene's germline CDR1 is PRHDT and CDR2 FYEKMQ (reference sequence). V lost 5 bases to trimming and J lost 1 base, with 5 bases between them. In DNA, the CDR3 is TGTGCCAGCAGCAGCTGGAACACCGGGGAGCTGTTTTTT. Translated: CASSSWNTGELFF. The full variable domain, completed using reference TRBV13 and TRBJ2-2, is AAGVIQSPRHLIKEKRETATLKCYPIPRHDTVYWYQQGPGQDPQFLISFYEKMQSDKGSIPDRFSAQQFSDYHSELNMSSLELGDSALYFCASSSWNTGELFFGEGSRLTVL.

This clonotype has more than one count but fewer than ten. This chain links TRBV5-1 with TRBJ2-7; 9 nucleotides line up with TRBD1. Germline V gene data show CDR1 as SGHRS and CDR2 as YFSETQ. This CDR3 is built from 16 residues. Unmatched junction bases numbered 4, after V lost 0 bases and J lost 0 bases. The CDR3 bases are TGCGCCAGCAGCTTGGGGGACAGGGAGTTCTCCTACGAGCAGTACTTC. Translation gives CASSLGDREFSYEQYF. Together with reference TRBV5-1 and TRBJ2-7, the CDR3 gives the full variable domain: KAGVTQTPRYLIKTRGQQVTLSCSPISGHRSVSWYQQTPGQGLQFLFEYFSETQRNKGNFPGRFSGRQFSNSRSEMNVSTLELGDSALYLCASSLGDREFSYEQYFGPGTRLTVT.

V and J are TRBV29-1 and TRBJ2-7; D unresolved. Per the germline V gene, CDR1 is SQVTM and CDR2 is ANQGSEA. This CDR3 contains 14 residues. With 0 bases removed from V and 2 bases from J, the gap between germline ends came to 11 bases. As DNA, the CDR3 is TGCAGCGTTGAAGATCCGAGGTTCCCCTACGAGCAGTACTTC. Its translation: CSVEDPRFPYEQYF.

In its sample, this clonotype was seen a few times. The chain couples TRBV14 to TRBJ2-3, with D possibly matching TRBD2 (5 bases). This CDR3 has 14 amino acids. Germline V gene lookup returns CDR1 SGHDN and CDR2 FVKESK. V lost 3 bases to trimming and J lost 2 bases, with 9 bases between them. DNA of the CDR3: TGTGCCAGCAGCCACGGGAATCCCACAGATACGCAGTATTTT. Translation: CASSHGNPTDTQYF.

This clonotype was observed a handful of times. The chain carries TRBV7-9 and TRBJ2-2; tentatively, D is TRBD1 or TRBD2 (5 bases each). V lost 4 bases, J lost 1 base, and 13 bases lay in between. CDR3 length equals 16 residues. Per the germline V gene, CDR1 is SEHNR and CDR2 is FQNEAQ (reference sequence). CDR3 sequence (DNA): TGTGCCAGCAGCTACCCCAGGGACCGGAACACCGGGGAGCTGTTTTTT. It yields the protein CASSYPRDRNTGELFF.

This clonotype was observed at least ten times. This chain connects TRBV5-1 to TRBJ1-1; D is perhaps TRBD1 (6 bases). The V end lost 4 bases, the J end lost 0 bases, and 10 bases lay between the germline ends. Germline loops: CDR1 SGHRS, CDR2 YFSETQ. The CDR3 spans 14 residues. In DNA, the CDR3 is TGCGCCAGCAGCGCCAGGACAGTGAACACTGAAGCTTTCTTT. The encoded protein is CASSARTVNTEAFF. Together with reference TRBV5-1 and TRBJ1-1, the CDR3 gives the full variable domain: KAGVTQTPRYLIKTRGQQVTLSCSPISGHRSVSWYQQTPGQGLQFLFEYFSETQRNKGNFPGRFSGRQFSNSRSEMNVSTLELGDSALYLCASSARTVNTEAFFGQGTRLTVV.

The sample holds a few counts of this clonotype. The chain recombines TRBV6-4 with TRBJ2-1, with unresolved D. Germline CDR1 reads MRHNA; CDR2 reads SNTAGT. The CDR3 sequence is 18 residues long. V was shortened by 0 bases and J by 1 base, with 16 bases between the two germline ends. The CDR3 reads CASSDSARTDLSYNEQFF. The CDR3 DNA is TGTGCCAGCAGTGACTCGGCTAGGACGGACCTTTCCTACAATGAGCAGTTCTTC.

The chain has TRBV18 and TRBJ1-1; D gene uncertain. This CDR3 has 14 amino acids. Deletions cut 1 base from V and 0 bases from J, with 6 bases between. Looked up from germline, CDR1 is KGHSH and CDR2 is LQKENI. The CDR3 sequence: CASSPQGLNTEAFF. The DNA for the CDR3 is TGTGCCAGCTCACCACAGGGATTGAACACTGAAGCTTTCTTT. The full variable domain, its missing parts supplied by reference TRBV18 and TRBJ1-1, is NAGVMQNPRHLVRRRGQEARLRCSPMKGHSHVYWYRQLPEEGLKFMVYLQKENIIDESGMPKERFSAEFPKEGPSILRIQQVVRGDSAAYFCASSPQGLNTEAFFGQGTRLTVV.

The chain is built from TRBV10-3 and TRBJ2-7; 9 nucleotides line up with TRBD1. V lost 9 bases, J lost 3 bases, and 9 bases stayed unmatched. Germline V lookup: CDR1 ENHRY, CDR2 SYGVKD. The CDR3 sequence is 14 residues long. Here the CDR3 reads CAITGQGGNYEQYF. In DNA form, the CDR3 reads TGTGCCATTACGGGACAGGGAGGCAACTACGAGCAGTACTTC.

The CDR3 DNA is TGTGCCAGCAGTGAATCAAGACGAGGGAGCGAGACCCAGTACTTC. This gives the protein CASSESRRGSETQYF. This chain links TRBV25-1 with TRBJ2-5, with D possibly being TRBD2 (5 bases). Germline loops: CDR1 MGHDK, CDR2 SYGVNS. V lost 1 base to trimming and J lost 5 bases, with 14 bases between them. The length of the CDR3 is 15 residues.

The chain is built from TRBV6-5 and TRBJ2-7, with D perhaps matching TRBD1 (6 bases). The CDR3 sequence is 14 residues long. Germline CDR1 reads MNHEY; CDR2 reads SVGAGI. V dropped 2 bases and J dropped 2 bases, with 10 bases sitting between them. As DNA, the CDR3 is TGTGCCAGCAGTTACGGGGACAATACCTACGAGCAGTACTTC. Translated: CASSYGDNTYEQYF.

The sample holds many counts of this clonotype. The CDR3 DNA reads as TGTGCCAGCAGTTGGGGGGAGGGGCTGAACACTGAAGCTTTCTTT. This translates into CASSWGEGLNTEAFF. The V and J genes are TRBV27 and TRBJ1-1; TRBD1 might be the D (5 bases). Trimming took off 4 bases at V and 0 bases at J, with 12 bases between the two ends. The germline CDR1 and CDR2 sequences are MNHEY and SMNVEV (reference sequence). This CDR3 is 15 amino acids long.

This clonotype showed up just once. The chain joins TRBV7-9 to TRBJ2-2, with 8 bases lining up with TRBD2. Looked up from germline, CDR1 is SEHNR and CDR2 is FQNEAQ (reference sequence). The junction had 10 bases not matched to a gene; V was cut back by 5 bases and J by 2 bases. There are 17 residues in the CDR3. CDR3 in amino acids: CASSASPLAANTGELFF. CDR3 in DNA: TGTGCCAGCAGCGCCTCCCCACTAGCGGCAAACACCGGGGAGCTGTTTTTT.

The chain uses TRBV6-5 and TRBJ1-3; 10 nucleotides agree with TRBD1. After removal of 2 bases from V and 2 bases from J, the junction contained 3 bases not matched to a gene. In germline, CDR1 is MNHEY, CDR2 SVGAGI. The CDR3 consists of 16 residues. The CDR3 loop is CASSYVGTGAGNTIYF. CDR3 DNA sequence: TGTGCCAGCAGTTACGTCGGGACAGGGGCTGGAAACACCATATATTTT.

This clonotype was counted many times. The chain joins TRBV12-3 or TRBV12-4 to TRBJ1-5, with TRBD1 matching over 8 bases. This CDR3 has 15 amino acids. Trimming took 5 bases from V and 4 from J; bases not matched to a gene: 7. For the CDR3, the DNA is TGTGCCAGCAGTAGGACAGGGTTTGAAAATCAGCCCCAGCATTTT. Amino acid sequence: CASSRTGFENQPQHF.